This TCR beta chain was retrieved from a study of human T cells and chemical hapten exposure. Study-wide context: Researchers reported sensitizing an approximately 2 cm by approximately 2 cm upper inner arm skin site with 2% DPC.

One entry per CDR3 protein results from TCRdb running MiXCR on the RACE reads. The sample holds around 300,000 distinct CDR3 sequences, about 7% seen once. Regarding time point: patch test 1, 2 weeks after DPC sensitization. The sample's treatment: therapeutic diphenylcyclopropenone sensitization with weekly scalp DPC. Study-level points and caveats: PT1 expanded TCR numbers tracked positively with patch test score. The study found that DPC sensitization did not change TCRs above 1 in 1000 frequency. The donor cohort had alopecia, so its immune response may not match that of healthy people.

This CDR3 has 13 residues. V lost 0 bases and J lost 9, with 9 bases in between. CDR1 is PRHDT, CDR2 FYEKMQ, per germline (reference sequence). This clonotype was seen a handful of times. No antigen is known for it. The chain couples TRBV13 to TRBJ2-1; D is ambiguous. This material consisted of whole blood, taken in connection with sensitization to the hapten diphenylcyclopropenone (DPC). The receptor was isolated from a woman between 18 and 30 years old with alopecia areata. Some clones in this sample may be carry-over from other donors' samples. CDR3 protein: CASSLGGWREQFF. In DNA, the CDR3 is TGTGCCAGCAGCTTAGGGGGCTGGCGTGAGCAGTTCTTC. Complete variable domain (other parts from reference TRBV13 and TRBJ2-1): AAGVIQSPRHLIKEKRETATLKCYPIPRHDTVYWYQQGPGQDPQFLISFYEKMQSDKGSIPDRFSAQQFSDYHSELNMSSLELGDSALYFCASSLGGWREQFFGPGTRLTVL.